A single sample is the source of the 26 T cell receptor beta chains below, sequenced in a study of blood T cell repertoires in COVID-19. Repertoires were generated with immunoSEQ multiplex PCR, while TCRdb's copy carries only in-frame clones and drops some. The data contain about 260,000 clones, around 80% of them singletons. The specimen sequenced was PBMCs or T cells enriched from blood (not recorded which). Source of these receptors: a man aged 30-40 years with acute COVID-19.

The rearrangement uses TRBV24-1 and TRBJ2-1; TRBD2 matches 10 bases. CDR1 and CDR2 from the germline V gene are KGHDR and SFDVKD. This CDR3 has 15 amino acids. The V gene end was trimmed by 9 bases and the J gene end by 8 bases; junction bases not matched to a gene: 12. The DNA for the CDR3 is TGTGCCACCGGCTTCTCTAGCGGGAGAAGCGATGAGCAGTTCTTC. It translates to CATGFSSGRSDEQFF.

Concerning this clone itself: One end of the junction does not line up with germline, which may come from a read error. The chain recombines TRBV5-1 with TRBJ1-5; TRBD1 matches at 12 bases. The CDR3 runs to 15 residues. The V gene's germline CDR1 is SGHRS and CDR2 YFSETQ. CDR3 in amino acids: CASSLGQGAHQPQHF. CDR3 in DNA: TGTGCCAGCAGCTTGGGACAGGGGGCCCATCAGCCCCAGCATTTT.

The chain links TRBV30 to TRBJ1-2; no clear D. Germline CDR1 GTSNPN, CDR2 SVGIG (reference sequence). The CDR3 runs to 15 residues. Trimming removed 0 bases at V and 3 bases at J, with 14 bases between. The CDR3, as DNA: TGTGCCTGGAGTGTACTACGCAGATTCGACTATGGCTACACCTTC. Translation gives CAWSVLRRFDYGYTF.

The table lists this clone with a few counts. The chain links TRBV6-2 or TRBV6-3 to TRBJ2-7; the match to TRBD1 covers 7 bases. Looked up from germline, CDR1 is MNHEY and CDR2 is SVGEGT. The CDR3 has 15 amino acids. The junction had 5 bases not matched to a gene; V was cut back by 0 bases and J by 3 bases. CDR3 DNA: TGTGCCAGCAGTTACTCGAGAGACAGGGTCTACGAGCAGTACGTC. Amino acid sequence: CASSYSRDRVYEQYV.

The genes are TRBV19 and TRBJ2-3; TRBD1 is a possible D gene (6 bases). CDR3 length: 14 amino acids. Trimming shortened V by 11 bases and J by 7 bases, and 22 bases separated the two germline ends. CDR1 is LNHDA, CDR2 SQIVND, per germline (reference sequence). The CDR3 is CASSLQGGPHTQYF. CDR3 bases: TGTGCCTCTTCCCTCCAAGGGGGTCCTCATACGCAGTATTTT.

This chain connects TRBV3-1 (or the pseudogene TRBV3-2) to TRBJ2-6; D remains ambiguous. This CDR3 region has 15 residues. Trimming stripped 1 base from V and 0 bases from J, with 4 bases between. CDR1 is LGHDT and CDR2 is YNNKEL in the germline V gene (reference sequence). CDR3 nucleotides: TGTGCCAGCAGCCAAGTCCGCTCTGGGGCCAACGTCCTGACTTTC. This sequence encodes CASSQVRSGANVLTF.

DNA for the CDR3: TGTGCCAGCAGCCAAGACGGTCCACCAACGACAGGGAAGGATGGCTACACCTTC. It translates to CASSQDGPPTTGKDGYTF. This chain links TRBV3-1 (or the pseudogene TRBV3-2) with TRBJ1-2, with 7 nucleotides matching TRBD1. The germline V gene has CDR1 LGHDT and CDR2 YNNKEL (reference sequence). J lost 6 bases, V lost 0 bases, and 16 bases had no gene match. There are 18 residues in the CDR3.

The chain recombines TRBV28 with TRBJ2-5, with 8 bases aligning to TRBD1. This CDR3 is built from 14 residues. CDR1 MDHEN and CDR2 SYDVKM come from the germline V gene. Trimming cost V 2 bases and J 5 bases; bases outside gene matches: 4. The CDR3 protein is CASSLQGAWETQYF. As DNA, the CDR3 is TGTGCCAGCAGTTTACAGGGGGCTTGGGAGACCCAGTACTTC. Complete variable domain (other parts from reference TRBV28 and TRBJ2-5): DVKVTQSSRYLVKRTGEKVFLECVQDMDHENMFWYRQDPGLGLRLIYFSYDVKMKEKGDIPEGYSVSREKKERFSLILESASTNQTSMYLCASSLQGAWETQYFGPGTRLLVL.

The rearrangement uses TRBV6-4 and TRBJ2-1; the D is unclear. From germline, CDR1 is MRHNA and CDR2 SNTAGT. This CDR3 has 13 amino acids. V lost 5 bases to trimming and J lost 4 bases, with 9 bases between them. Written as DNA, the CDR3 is TGTGCCAGCAGTCGCGAAGCGTACAATGAGCAGTTCTTC. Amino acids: CASSREAYNEQFF.

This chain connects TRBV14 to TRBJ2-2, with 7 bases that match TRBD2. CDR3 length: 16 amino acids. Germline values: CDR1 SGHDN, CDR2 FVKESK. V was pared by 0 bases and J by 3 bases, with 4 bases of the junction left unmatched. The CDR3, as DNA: TGTGCCAGCAGCCAAGATGGTCGGGGGGACACCGGGGAGCTGTTTTTT. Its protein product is CASSQDGRGDTGELFF.

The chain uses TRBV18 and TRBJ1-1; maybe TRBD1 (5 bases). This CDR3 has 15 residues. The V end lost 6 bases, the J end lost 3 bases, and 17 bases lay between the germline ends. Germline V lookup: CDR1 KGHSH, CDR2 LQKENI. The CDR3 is CASSAPGGRDTEAFF. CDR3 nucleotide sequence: TGTGCCAGCTCCGCCCCCGGGGGAAGGGACACTGAAGCTTTCTTT.

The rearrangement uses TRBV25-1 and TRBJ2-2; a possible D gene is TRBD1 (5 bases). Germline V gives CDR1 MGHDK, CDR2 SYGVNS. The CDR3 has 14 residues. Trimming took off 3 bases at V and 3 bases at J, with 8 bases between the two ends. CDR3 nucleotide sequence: TGTGCCAGCAGTGACAGGGTCCACACCGGGGAGCTGTTTTTT. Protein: CASSDRVHTGELFF.

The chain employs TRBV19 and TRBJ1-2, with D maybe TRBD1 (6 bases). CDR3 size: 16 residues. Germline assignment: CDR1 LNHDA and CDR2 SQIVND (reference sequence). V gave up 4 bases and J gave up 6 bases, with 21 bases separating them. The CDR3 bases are TGTGCCAGTAGTACCACTACAGGGTTCCGGAGTAATGGCTACACCTTC. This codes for CASSTTTGFRSNGYTF.

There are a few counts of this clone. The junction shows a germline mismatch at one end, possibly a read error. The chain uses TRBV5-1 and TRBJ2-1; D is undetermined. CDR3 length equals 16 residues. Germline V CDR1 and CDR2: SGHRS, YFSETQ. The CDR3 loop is CASSLERVGVNNEQFF. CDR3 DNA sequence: TGTGCCAGCAGCTTGGAGCGAGTAGGTGTAAACAATGAGCAGTTCTTC.

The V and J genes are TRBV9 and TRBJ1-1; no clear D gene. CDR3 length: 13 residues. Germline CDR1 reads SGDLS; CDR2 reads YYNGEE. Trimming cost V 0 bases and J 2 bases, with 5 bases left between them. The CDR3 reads CASSVATNTEAFF. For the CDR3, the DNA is TGTGCCAGCAGCGTAGCTACCAACACTGAAGCTTTCTTT. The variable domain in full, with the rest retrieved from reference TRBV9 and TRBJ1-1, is DSGVTQTPKHLITATGQRVTLRCSPRSGDLSVYWYQQSLDQGLQFLIQYYNGEERAKGNILERFSAQQFPDLHSELNLSSLELGDSALYFCASSVATNTEAFFGQGTRLTVV.

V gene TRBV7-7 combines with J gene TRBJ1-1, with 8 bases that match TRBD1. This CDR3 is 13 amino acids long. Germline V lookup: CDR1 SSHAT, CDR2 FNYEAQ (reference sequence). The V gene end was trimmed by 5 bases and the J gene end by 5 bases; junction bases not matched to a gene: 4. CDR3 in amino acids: CASSLGQGTEAFF. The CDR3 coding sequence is TGTGCCAGCAGCCTAGGACAGGGAACTGAAGCTTTCTTT.

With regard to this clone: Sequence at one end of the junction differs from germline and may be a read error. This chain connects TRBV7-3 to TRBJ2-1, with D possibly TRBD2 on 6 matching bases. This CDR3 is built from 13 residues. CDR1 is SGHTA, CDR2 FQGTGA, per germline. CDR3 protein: CASSLGATGEWVF. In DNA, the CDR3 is TGTGCCAGCAGCTTAGGCGCCACGGGAGAGTGGGTCTTC.

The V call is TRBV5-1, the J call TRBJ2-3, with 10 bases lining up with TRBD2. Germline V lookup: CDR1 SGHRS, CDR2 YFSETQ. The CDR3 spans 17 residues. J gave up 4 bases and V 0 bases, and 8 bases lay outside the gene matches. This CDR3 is CASSLGASGGRADTQYF. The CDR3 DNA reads TGCGCCAGCAGCTTGGGGGCTAGCGGGGGCCGGGCAGATACGCAGTATTTT. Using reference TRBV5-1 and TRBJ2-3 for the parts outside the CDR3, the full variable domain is KAGVTQTPRYLIKTRGQQVTLSCSPISGHRSVSWYQQTPGQGLQFLFEYFSETQRNKGNFPGRFSGRQFSNSRSEMNVSTLELGDSALYLCASSLGASGGRADTQYFGPGTRLTVL.

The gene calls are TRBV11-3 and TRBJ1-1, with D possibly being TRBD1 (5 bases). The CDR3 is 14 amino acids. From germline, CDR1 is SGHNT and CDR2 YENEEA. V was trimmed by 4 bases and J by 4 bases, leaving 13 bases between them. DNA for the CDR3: TGTGCCAGCAGCTCGCTGGGGGGTACCACTGAAGCTTTCTTT. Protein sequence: CASSSLGGTTEAFF.

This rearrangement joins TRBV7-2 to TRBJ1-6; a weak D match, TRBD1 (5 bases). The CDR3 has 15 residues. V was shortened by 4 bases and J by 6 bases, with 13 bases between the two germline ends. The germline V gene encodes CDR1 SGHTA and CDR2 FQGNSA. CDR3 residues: CASSSSLGVNSPLHF. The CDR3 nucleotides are TGTGCCAGCAGCTCATCGTTAGGGGTTAATTCACCCCTCCACTTT. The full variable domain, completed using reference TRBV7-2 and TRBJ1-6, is GAGVSQSPSNKVTEKGKDVELRCDPISGHTALYWYRQSLGQGLEFLIYFQGNSAPDKSGLPSDRFSAERTGGSVSTLTIQRTQQEDSAVYLCASSSSLGVNSPLHFGNGTRLTVT.

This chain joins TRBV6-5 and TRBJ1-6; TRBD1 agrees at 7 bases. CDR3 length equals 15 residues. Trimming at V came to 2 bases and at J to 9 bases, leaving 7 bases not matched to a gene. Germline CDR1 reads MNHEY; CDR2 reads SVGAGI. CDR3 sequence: CASSYTREGASPLHF. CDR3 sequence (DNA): TGTGCCAGCAGTTACACCCGTGAGGGGGCTTCACCCCTCCACTTT.

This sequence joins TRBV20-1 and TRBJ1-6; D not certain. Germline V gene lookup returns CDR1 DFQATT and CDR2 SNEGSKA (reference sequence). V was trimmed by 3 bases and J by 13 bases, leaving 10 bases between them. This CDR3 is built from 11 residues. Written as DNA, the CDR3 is TGCAGTGCTAGCCCCTTGGGCCCCCTCCACTTT. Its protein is CSASPLGPLHF.

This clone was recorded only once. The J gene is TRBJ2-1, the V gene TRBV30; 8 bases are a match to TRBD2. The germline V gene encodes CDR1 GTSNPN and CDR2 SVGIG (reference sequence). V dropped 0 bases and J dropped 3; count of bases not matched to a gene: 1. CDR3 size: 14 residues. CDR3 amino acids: CAWSVAGVYNEQFF. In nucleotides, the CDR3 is TGTGCCTGGAGTGTAGCGGGAGTCTACAATGAGCAGTTCTTC.

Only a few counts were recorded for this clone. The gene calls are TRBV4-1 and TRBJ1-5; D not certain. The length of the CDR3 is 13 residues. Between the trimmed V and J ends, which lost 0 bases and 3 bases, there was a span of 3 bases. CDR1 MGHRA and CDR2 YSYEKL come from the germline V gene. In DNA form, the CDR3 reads TGCGCCAGCAGCCAAGACTTCAATCAGCCCCAGCATTTT. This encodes CASSQDFNQPQHF.

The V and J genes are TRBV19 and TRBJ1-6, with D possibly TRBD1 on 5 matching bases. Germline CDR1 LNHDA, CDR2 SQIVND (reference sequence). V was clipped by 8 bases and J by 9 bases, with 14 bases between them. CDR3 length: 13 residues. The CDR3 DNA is TGTGCCAGTGGGACGAGGCGGGGTTCACCCCTCCACTTT. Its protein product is CASGTRRGSPLHF.

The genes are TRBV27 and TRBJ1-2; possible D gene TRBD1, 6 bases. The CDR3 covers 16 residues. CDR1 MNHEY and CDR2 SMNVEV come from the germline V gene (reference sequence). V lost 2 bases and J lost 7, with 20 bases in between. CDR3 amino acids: CASSLVLPSGVGGYTF. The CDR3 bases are TGTGCCAGCAGTTTAGTTCTTCCCTCAGGGGTTGGTGGCTACACCTTC.